These 20 T cell receptor beta chains share one sample of origin, sequenced in a study of T cell responses to AZD1222 COVID-19 vaccine. Profiling relied on immunoSEQ multiplex PCR, and the TCRdb table lists in-frame clones only, not all of them. The sample has about 96,000 clones, 90% seen once. Sequencing used peripheral blood, obtained on day 0 of AZD1222 vaccination. These receptors were taken from an adult in good health.

In this sample, this clone turned up a few times. The chain employs TRBV7-2 and TRBJ1-3; D may be TRBD1 (5 bases). This CDR3 region has 15 residues. The germline CDR1 and CDR2 sequences are SGHTA and FQGNSA. Trimming took 0 bases from V and 7 from J, leaving 13 bases between them. The CDR3 reads CASSLAPGQGNTIYF. CDR3 coding DNA: TGTGCCAGCAGCTTAGCGCCGGGGCAGGGCAACACCATATATTTT.

CDR3 loop: CASSRQDSTDTQYF. CDR3 DNA: TGTGCCAGCAGCCGCCAGGATAGCACAGATACGCAGTATTTT. The V and J genes are TRBV28 and TRBJ2-3; D ambiguous. The CDR3 extends over 14 amino acids. V lost 6 bases and J lost 0, with 10 bases in between. In germline, CDR1 is MDHEN, CDR2 SYDVKM.

The chain employs TRBV24-1 and TRBJ2-4; weak D call: TRBD1 (6 bases). Between the trimmed V and J ends, which lost 3 bases and 3 bases, there was a span of 11 bases. The germline V gene encodes CDR1 KGHDR and CDR2 SFDVKD. The CDR3 runs to 15 residues. CDR3 DNA: TGTGCCACCAGTGATGTAATGGACAGCAAAAACATTCAGTACTTC. Amino acid sequence: CATSDVMDSKNIQYF.

This rearrangement joins TRBV30 to TRBJ1-5; D ambiguous. The CDR3 spans 15 residues. The germline CDR1 and CDR2 sequences are GTSNPN and SVGIG (reference sequence). The V gene lost 3 bases and the J gene lost 4 bases, with 16 bases spanning the gap. Written as DNA, the CDR3 is TGTGCCTGGAGCCCCGTTGCGGGCTCAAATCAGCCCCAGCATTTT. Translation gives CAWSPVAGSNQPQHF.

The chain links TRBV30 to TRBJ1-2; 9 bases fit TRBD1. CDR1 is GTSNPN and CDR2 is SVGIG in the germline V gene (reference sequence). The J segment lost 3 bases and the V segment lost 1 base, leaving 3 bases of the junction unmatched. This CDR3 comprises 14 residues. The CDR3: CAWSGTGADYGYTF. In nucleotides, the CDR3 is TGTGCCTGGAGTGGGACAGGGGCGGACTATGGCTACACCTTC.

V is TRBV7-9 and J is TRBJ2-1; D perhaps matches TRBD2 (6 bases). The CDR3 runs to 15 residues. V lost 4 bases to trimming and J lost 1 base, with 11 bases between them. Germline V gene sequence: CDR1 SEHNR, CDR2 FQNEAQ (reference sequence). CDR3 in DNA: TGTGCCAGCAGCTCGCTAGCGAGTTCCTACAATGAGCAGTTCTTC. Translation gives CASSSLASSYNEQFF. The full variable domain, in which reference TRBV7-9 and TRBJ2-1 provide the parts outside the CDR3, is DTGVSQNPRHKITKRGQNVTFRCDPISEHNRLYWYRQTLGQGPEFLTYFQNEAQLEKSRLLSDRFSAERPKGSFSTLEIQRTEQGDSAMYLCASSSLASSYNEQFFGPGTRLTVL.

Written as DNA, the CDR3 is TGTGCCAGCAGCAAGAGTTTCGGGAGCTCCTATAATTCACCCCTCCACTTT. The encoded protein is CASSKSFGSSYNSPLHF. The chain combines TRBV7-9 with TRBJ1-6; D gene unclear. The CDR3 is made up of 17 amino acids. Germline V gene sequence: CDR1 SEHNR, CDR2 FQNEAQ (reference sequence). Trimming cost V 5 bases and J 0 bases, with 14 bases left between them.

This sequence joins TRBV15 and TRBJ2-7; possibly TRBD1 or TRBD2 for D (7 bases each). Trimming removed 0 bases from V and 6 bases from J, with 15 bases in between. The CDR3 length is 15 residues. Looked up from germline, CDR1 is LNHNV and CDR2 is YYDKDF (reference sequence). CDR3 sequence: CATSRDEAGGGEQYF. CDR3 in DNA: TGTGCCACCAGCAGAGATGAAGCAGGGGGGGGCGAGCAGTACTTC.

The chain joins TRBV6-5 to TRBJ2-7, with D possibly TRBD1 on 6 matching bases. CDR3 length equals 11 residues. The germline V gene encodes CDR1 MNHEY and CDR2 SVGAGI. Trimming cost V 8 bases and J 5 bases, with 10 bases left between them. CDR3 sequence (DNA): TGTGCCAGCCAAACAGGGAACGAGCAGTACTTC. Translating it yields CASQTGNEQYF.

This chain joins TRBV5-4 and TRBJ2-1, with 8 positions matching TRBD2. Germline CDR1 reads SGHNT; CDR2 reads YYREEE (reference sequence). The CDR3 is made up of 15 amino acids. The ends lost 3 bases at V and 11 bases at J; junction bases unmatched: 13. The CDR3 sequence: CASSSPTLAAGQQFF. The CDR3 nucleotides read TGTGCCAGCAGCTCCCCAACACTAGCGGCAGGGCAGCAGTTCTTC.

This chain joins TRBV7-2 and TRBJ2-4; D unclear. This CDR3 has 15 amino acids. The germline CDR1 and CDR2 sequences are SGHTA and FQGNSA. Trimming took off 1 base at V and 0 bases at J, with 7 bases between the two ends. DNA of the CDR3: TGTGCCAGCAGCTTAGTGACCCTAGCCAAAAACATTCAGTACTTC. Translated: CASSLVTLAKNIQYF.

The genes are TRBV19 and TRBJ1-3; no definite D call. Germline assignment: CDR1 LNHDA and CDR2 SQIVND (reference sequence). Trimming took off 5 bases at V and 11 bases at J, with 22 bases between the two ends. CDR3 length: 15 residues. CDR3 sequence (DNA): TGTGCCAGTAGTTTGGGCGTAAGGACGCCAACCGCCATATATTTT. Translating it yields CASSLGVRTPTAIYF.

The CDR3 nucleotides are TGTGCCAGCTCACCACTGGACACTGAAGCTTTCTTT. Amino acid sequence: CASSPLDTEAFF. V gene TRBV18 combines with J gene TRBJ1-1; no clear D gene. The V end was cut by 1 base, the J end by 3 bases, with 3 bases between. Germline V CDR1 and CDR2: KGHSH, LQKENI. This CDR3 is 12 amino acids long. Variable domain in full (rest from reference TRBV18 and TRBJ1-1): NAGVMQNPRHLVRRRGQEARLRCSPMKGHSHVYWYRQLPEEGLKFMVYLQKENIIDESGMPKERFSAEFPKEGPSILRIQQVVRGDSAAYFCASSPLDTEAFFGQGTRLTVV.

The chain joins TRBV6-4 to TRBJ2-2; perhaps TRBD2 as D (5 bases). In germline, CDR1 is MRHNA, CDR2 SNTAGT. The CDR3 is made up of 16 amino acids. Trimming shortened V by 4 bases and J by 0 bases, and 12 bases separated the two germline ends. The CDR3 DNA reads TGTGCCAGCAGTGGAAAAAGCGGTTCGAACACCGGGGAGCTGTTTTTT. This translates into CASSGKSGSNTGELFF.

The genes are TRBV28 and TRBJ2-3; D is ambiguous. The CDR3 is 11 amino acids. Trimming stripped 2 bases from V and 6 bases from J, with 3 bases between. The germline V gene encodes CDR1 MDHEN and CDR2 SYDVKM. The CDR3 sequence is CASSLRDTQYF. In nucleotides, the CDR3 is TGTGCCAGCAGTTTACGGGATACGCAGTATTTT.

The chain recombines TRBV7-2 with TRBJ2-3; maybe TRBD2 (6 bases). The CDR3 extends over 14 amino acids. Germline values: CDR1 SGHTA, CDR2 FQGNSA. The V gene lost 5 bases and the J gene lost 2 bases, with 11 bases spanning the gap. The CDR3 region is CASSRSGPTDTQYF. CDR3 DNA sequence: TGTGCCAGCAGCCGTAGCGGACCCACAGATACGCAGTATTTT.

This sequence joins TRBV24-1 and TRBJ2-7, with TRBD2 matching over 10 bases. CDR1 is KGHDR and CDR2 is SFDVKD in the germline V gene. V dropped 3 bases and J dropped 3; count of bases not matched to a gene: 4. This CDR3 spans 15 amino acids. The CDR3 DNA sequence: TGTGCCACCAGTGATCCTAGGACTAGCGGCTACGAGCAGTACTTC. Encoded protein: CATSDPRTSGYEQYF.

The chain is built from TRBV9 and TRBJ2-1; D unresolved. The ends were cut back, 0 bases at V and 6 bases at J, with 7 bases in the middle. Germline CDR1 and CDR2: SGDLS and YYNGEE. The CDR3 extends over 13 amino acids. The CDR3 reads CASSVASANEQFF. CDR3 coding DNA: TGTGCCAGCAGCGTAGCATCTGCCAATGAGCAGTTCTTC.

This clone was observed a single time. At one of its ends the junction is not consistent with the germline gene, which may arise from a read error. V is TRBV7-9 and J is TRBJ2-1; 7 nucleotides match TRBD1. Looked up from germline, CDR1 is SEHNR and CDR2 is FQNEAQ (reference sequence). This CDR3 has 12 amino acids. Here the CDR3 DNA reads TGTGCCAGCAGCTTAGACCGACAGGGTGGGATCTTC. Translation: CASSLDRQGGIF.

This sequence joins TRBV7-2 and TRBJ1-1, with TRBD1 matching 7 bases. Germline CDR1 SGHTA, CDR2 FQGNSA. The junction had 5 bases not matched to a gene; V was cut back by 5 bases and J by 8 bases. The length of the CDR3 is 12 residues. The CDR3 spells CASSLLDREAFF. The CDR3 nucleotides read TGTGCCAGCAGCCTTCTGGACAGGGAAGCTTTCTTT.